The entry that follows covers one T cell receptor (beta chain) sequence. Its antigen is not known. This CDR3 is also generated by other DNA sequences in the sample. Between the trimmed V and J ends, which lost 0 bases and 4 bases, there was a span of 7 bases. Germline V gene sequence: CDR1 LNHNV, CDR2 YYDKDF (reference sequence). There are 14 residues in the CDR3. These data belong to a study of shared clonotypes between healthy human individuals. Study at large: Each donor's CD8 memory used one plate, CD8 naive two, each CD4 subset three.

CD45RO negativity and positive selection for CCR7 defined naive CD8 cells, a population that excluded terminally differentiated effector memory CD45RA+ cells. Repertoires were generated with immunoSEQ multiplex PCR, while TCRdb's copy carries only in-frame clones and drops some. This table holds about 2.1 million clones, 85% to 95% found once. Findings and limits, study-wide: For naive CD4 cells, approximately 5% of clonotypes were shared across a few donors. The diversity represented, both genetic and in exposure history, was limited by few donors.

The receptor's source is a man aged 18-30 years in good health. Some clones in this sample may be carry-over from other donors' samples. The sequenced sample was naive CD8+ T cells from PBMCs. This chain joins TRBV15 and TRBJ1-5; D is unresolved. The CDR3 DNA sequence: TGTGCCACCAGCAGAGATCGTGGGAATCAGCCCCAGCATTTT. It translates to CATSRDRGNQPQHF.